This T cell receptor (beta chain) came from a study of low-dose radiotherapy and immunotherapy resistance in tumors. Specified time point: after trial treatment. Treatment of the sample: LDRT plus nivolumab, ipilimumab, low-dose cyclophosphamide and aspirin (RACIN trial). First-strand cDNA used TRAV- and TRBV-specific primers, covering alpha and beta chains. The PCR that amplified TCRs ran for approximately 20 cycles, relying on a constant-region primer and a V-primer adapter. TCRdb re-analysed the reads in MiXCR, keeping a single row per CDR3 protein. Among tens of thousands of distinct CDR3 sequences, 45% to 55% were seen once, and the ten largest hold 5% to 6%. The CDR3 has 16 amino acids. CDR1 MDHEN and CDR2 SYDVKM come from the germline V gene. V was clipped by 1 base and J by 5 bases; unmatched bases: 6.

The chain couples TRBV28 to TRBJ2-1, with 9 bases lining up with TRBD1. The sequence came from a male donor with gallbladder cancer. The sequences come from PBMCs, collected after low-dose radiotherapy plus immunotherapy. Here the CDR3 DNA reads TGTGCCAGCAGTTTATTAGGACAGGGGCTCCACAATGAGCAGTTCTTC. It is translated as CASSLLGQGLHNEQFF.